Here is one T cell receptor beta chain with its context. The CDR3 consists of 15 residues. CDR1 MNHNY and CDR2 SVGAGI come from the germline V gene (reference sequence). V was shortened by 4 bases and J by 6 bases, with 15 bases between the two germline ends. This record comes from a study of T cells in narcolepsy. The data were produced by immunoSEQ multiplex PCR, yet TCRdb's version contains in-frame clones alone and is incomplete. Seen here are fewer than 40,000 clones, less than 90% observed once, and the top ten hold roughly 0.7%. The chain has TRBV6-6 and TRBJ1-4; D remains unclear. The TCR sequence derives from a human donor in good health. Sample: memory (CD45RA-) CD4+ T cells from blood. The CDR3 DNA reads as TGTGCCAGCAGTTCCAGCGGGCATCCTTATGAAAAACTGTTTTTT. Amino acid sequence: CASSSSGHPYEKLFF.